Listed here are 5 T cell receptor beta chains from one sample, sequenced in a study of cytomegalovirus exposure and HLA in healthy donors. Assay used: immunoSEQ multiplex PCR; TCRdb lists only in-frame clones, some missing. The sample lists hundreds of thousands of clones, roughly 89% occurring once. Sequencing used PBMCs. The receptor set was obtained from a woman between 18 and 29 years old in good health and CMV-seronegative.

The chain joins TRBV30 to TRBJ1-2; D unclear. V was pared by 0 bases and J by 6 bases, with 11 bases between. Per the germline V gene, CDR1 is GTSNPN and CDR2 is SVGIG (reference sequence). The CDR3 has 13 residues. CDR3 loop: CAWSVYAGDGYTF. In DNA form, the CDR3 reads TGTGCCTGGAGTGTATATGCGGGAGATGGCTACACCTTC. The entire variable domain, with the rest obtained from reference TRBV30 and TRBJ1-2, is as follows: SQTIHQWPATLVQPVGSPLSLECTVEGTSNPNLYWYRQAAGRGLQLLFYSVGIGQISSEVPQNLSASRPQDRQFILSSKKLLLSDSGFYLCAWSVYAGDGYTFGSGTRLTVV.

The chain is built from TRBV10-2 and TRBJ2-1, with 8 bases identical to TRBD2. The V gene's germline CDR1 is WSHSY and CDR2 SAAADI. V lost 4 bases and J lost 13; bases outside the gene matches: 6. This CDR3 has 12 amino acids. The CDR3 nucleotides are TGCGCCAGCAGTGCCCCGCGGGGGGACCAGTTCTTC. It translates to CASSAPRGDQFF.

This sequence joins TRBV9 and TRBJ1-5, with a tentative D call TRBD1 (6 bases). CDR3 length equals 15 residues. Trimming shortened V by 3 bases and J by 0 bases, and 10 bases separated the two germline ends. The germline V gene encodes CDR1 SGDLS and CDR2 YYNGEE. The CDR3 DNA sequence: TGTGCCAGCAGCGACAGGGCTTATAGCAATCAGCCCCAGCATTTT. It codes for CASSDRAYSNQPQHF.

This chain links TRBV6-1 with TRBJ1-5; 7 bases line up with TRBD1. V lost 2 bases, J lost 9 bases, and 10 bases stayed unmatched. Germline CDR1 reads MNHNS; CDR2 reads SASEGT. CDR3 length: 15 residues. CDR3 residues: CASSERGTDRRPQHF. The CDR3 nucleotides are TGTGCCAGCAGTGAACGGGGGACAGATCGACGGCCCCAGCATTTT.

The chain carries TRBV5-1 and TRBJ2-7; unclear D gene. There are 15 residues in the CDR3. The V gene lost 0 bases and the J gene lost 2 bases, with 12 bases spanning the gap. From germline, CDR1 is SGHRS and CDR2 YFSETQ. The CDR3 DNA is TGCGCCAGCAGCTTGGACAGACCTATAACCTACGAGCAGTACTTC. Its translation is CASSLDRPITYEQYF.